Shown below are 7 T cell receptor beta chains from a single sample sequenced in a study of type 1 regulatory T cells. MiXCR was run by TCRdb on the reads, yielding one entry per CDR3 protein. The table has roughly 71,000 distinct CDR3 sequences, more than 20% seen once. Findings and caveats of the study: Tr1 cells had a more restricted TCR repertoire than non-Tr1 cells.

Their antigens remain unidentified. Material for sequencing was cultured type 1 regulatory T (Tr1) cells, either the whole culture or a sorted fraction (not recorded which). These receptors were taken from a human donor in good health.

This clonotype was counted many times. The V and J genes are TRBV9 and TRBJ2-7, with 8 bases lining up with TRBD2. There are 15 residues in the CDR3. With V trimmed by 4 bases and J by 5 bases, 11 bases remained unmatched. The V gene's germline CDR1 is SGDLS and CDR2 YYNGEE. This CDR3 reads CASSWAGGPLDEQYF. CDR3 bases: TGTGCCAGCAGCTGGGCGGGGGGCCCTCTGGACGAGCAGTACTTC.

This clonotype has more than one count but fewer than ten. The chain has TRBV28 and TRBJ2-3, with 10 nucleotides matching TRBD2. The CDR3 sequence is 18 residues long. In germline, CDR1 is MDHEN, CDR2 SYDVKM. J was trimmed by 6 bases and V by 3 bases; bases with no gene match: 15. Here the CDR3 DNA reads TGTGCCAGCAGTTTTATCGGGTTTAGAGCGGGAGGGCTCGATACGCAGTATTTT. Protein: CASSFIGFRAGGLDTQYF.

The V gene is TRBV7-2, the J gene TRBJ2-3, with D perhaps being TRBD1 or TRBD2 (5 bases each). V lost 2 bases to trimming and J lost 2 bases, with 14 bases between them. The length of the CDR3 is 16 residues. Looked up from germline, CDR1 is SGHTA and CDR2 is FQGNSA. CDR3 region: CASSLKPGRATDTQYF. DNA of the CDR3: TGTGCCAGCAGCTTAAAACCGGGACGGGCCACAGATACGCAGTATTTT.

This clonotype has a handful of counts. The V gene is TRBV19, the J gene TRBJ2-2; D possibly matches TRBD1 or TRBD2 (6 bases each). V was shortened by 5 bases and J by 5 bases, with 18 bases between the two germline ends. The length of the CDR3 is 16 residues. The V gene's germline CDR1 is LNHDA and CDR2 SQIVND (reference sequence). The DNA for the CDR3 is TGTGCCAGTAGTGCACAAGGTGGGGGGCAAACCGGGGAGCTGTTTTTT. This encodes CASSAQGGGQTGELFF.

Ten or more counts support this clonotype. This rearrangement joins TRBV7-3 to TRBJ2-3; D gene ambiguous. V lost 5 bases and J 5 bases, leaving 11 bases between the germline ends. The CDR3 runs 13 residues. Germline V gives CDR1 SGHTA, CDR2 FQGTGA. The CDR3 loop is CASSQGGVDTQYF. The DNA of the CDR3 is TGTGCCAGCAGCCAAGGCGGTGTAGATACGCAGTATTTT.

This chain connects TRBV20-1 to TRBJ1-5, with D unresolved. The germline gives CDR1 DFQATT, CDR2 SNEGSKA (reference sequence). The CDR3 length is 14 residues. V dropped 6 bases and J dropped 1 base, with 13 bases sitting between them. The CDR3 sequence: CSAPPPASNQPQHF. The CDR3 nucleotides are TGCAGTGCGCCACCACCCGCCAGCAATCAGCCCCAGCATTTT.

CDR3 protein: CASSETGQGIPYEQYF. DNA of the CDR3: TGTGCCAGCAGTGAAACGGGACAGGGGATCCCCTACGAGCAGTACTTC. The J gene is TRBJ2-7, the V gene TRBV2; 10 positions agree with TRBD1. V shed 2 bases and J 2 bases; nucleotides not matched to a gene: 6. The CDR3 covers 16 residues. In germline, CDR1 is SNHLY, CDR2 FYNNEI.